The TCR beta chain described here comes from a study of technical replicates of blood from several donors. The CDR3 covers 15 residues. Trimming shortened V by 5 bases and J by 2 bases, and 14 bases separated the two germline ends. Germline CDR1 is SNHLY and CDR2 is FYNNEI. Libraries were prepared by immunoSEQ multiplex PCR; TCRdb keeps only in-frame clonotypes and omits some of them. Counted here are 80,000 to 95,000 clones, about 94% occurring once; the ten biggest clones make up about 0.22%. Sequenced: T cells isolated from PBMCs. The sequence was obtained from a human donor in good health. The rearrangement uses TRBV2 and TRBJ2-3; maybe TRBD1 (6 bases). The CDR3 region has the DNA TGTGCCAGCAGTTCTTACAGGGTCATCACAGATACGCAGTATTTT. As protein: CASSSYRVITDTQYF.